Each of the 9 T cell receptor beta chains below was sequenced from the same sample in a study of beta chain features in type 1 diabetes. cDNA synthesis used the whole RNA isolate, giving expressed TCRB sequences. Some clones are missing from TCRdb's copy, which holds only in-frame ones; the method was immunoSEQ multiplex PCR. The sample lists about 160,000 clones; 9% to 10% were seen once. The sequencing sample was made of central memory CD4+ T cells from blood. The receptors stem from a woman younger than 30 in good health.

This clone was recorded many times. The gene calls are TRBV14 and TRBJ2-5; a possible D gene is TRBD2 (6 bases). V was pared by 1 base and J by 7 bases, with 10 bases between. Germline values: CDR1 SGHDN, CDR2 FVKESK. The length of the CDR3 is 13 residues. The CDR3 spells CASSQVAAGTQYF. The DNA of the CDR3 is TGTGCCAGCAGCCAAGTAGCGGCGGGGACCCAGTACTTC.

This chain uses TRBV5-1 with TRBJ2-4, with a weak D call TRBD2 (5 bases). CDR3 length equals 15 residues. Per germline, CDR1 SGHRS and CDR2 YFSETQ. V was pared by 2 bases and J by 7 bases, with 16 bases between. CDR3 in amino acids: CASSLGGQVLNIQYF. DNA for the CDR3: TGCGCCAGCAGCTTAGGAGGCCAGGTTCTTAACATTCAGTACTTC.

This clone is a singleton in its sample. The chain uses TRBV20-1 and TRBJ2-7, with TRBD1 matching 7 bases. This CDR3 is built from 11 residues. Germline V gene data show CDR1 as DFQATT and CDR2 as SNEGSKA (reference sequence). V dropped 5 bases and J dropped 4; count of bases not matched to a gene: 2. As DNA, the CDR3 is TGCAGTGCTGAGGACAGGTACGAGCAGTACTTC. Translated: CSAEDRYEQYF.

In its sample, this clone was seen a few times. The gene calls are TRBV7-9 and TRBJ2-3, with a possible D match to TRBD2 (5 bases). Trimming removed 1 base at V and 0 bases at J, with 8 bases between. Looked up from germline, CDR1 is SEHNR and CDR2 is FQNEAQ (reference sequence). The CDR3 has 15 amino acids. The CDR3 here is CASSLVEGSTDTQYF. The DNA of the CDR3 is TGTGCCAGCAGCTTAGTAGAGGGTAGCACAGATACGCAGTATTTT.

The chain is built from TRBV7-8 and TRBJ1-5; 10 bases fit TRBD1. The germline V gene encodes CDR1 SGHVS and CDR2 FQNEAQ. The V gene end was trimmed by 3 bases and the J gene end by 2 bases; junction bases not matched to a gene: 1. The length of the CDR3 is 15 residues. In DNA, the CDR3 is TGTGCCAGCAGCTTGGACAGGGGGGGCAATCAGCCCCAGCATTTT. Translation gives CASSLDRGGNQPQHF.

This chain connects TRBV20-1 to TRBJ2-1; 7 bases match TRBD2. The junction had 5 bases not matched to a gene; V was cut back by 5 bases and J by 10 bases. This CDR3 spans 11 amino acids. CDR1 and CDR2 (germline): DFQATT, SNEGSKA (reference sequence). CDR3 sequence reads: CSARTSVEQFF. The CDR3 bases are TGCAGTGCTCGTACTAGCGTCGAGCAGTTCTTC.

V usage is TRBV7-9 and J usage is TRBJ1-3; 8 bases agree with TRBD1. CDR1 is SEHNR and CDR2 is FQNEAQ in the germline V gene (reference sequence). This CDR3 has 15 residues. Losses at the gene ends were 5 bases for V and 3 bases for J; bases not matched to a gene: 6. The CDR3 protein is CASSGDRFVGNTIYF. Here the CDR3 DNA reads TGTGCCAGCAGCGGGGACAGGTTCGTTGGAAACACCATATATTTT.

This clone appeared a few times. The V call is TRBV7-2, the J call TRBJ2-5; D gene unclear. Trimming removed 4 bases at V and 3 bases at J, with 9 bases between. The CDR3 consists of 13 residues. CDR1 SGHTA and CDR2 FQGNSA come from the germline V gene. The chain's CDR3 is CASSSGREETQYF. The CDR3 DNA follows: TGTGCCAGCAGCTCGGGTCGGGAAGAGACCCAGTACTTC.

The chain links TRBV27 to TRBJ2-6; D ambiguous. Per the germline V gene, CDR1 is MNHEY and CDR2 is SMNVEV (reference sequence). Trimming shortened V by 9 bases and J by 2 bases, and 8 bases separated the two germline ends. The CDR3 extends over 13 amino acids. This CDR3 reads CASRLAGANVLTF. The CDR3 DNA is TGTGCCAGTAGGCTAGCTGGGGCCAACGTCCTGACTTTC. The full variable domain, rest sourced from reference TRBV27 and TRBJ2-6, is EAQVTQNPRYLITVTGKKLTVTCSQNMNHEYMSWYRQDPGLGLRQIYYSMNVEVTDKGDVPEGYKVSRKEKRNFPLILESPSPNQTSLYFCASRLAGANVLTFGAGSRLTVL.